What follows are 5 T cell receptor beta chains derived from one specimen sequenced in a study of T cell changes during pregnancy in multiple sclerosis. Sequencing used immunoSEQ multiplex PCR; TCRdb keeps in-frame clones, though not all of them. The sample lists 40,000 or so clones, about 92% occurring once. The source was CD4+ T cells from peripheral blood mononuclear cells, collected in the third trimester of pregnancy. These receptors came from a female donor with multiple sclerosis, enrolled in a pregnancy study.

This chain connects TRBV11-2 to TRBJ1-2; 7 bases map to TRBD1. The ends lost 5 bases at V and 2 bases at J; junction bases unmatched: 14. CDR3 length: 17 amino acids. Looked up from germline, CDR1 is SGHAT and CDR2 is FQNNGV. Written as DNA, the CDR3 is TGTGCCAGCAGCCCTGGAGGGGTCAGACAGGGAAACTATGGCTACACCTTC. Translation: CASSPGGVRQGNYGYTF.

The chain links TRBV5-4 to TRBJ1-1, with a possible D match to TRBD1 (5 bases). The germline V and J ends were trimmed by 7 bases and 3 bases, with 13 bases remaining between them. Germline V CDR1 and CDR2: SGHNT, YYREEE (reference sequence). There are 13 residues in the CDR3. CDR3 loop: CASRRVGDTEAFF. The CDR3 coding sequence is TGTGCCAGCCGAAGGGTAGGGGACACTGAAGCTTTCTTT.

This chain connects TRBV2 to TRBJ2-2; 9 nucleotides match TRBD2. From germline, CDR1 is SNHLY and CDR2 FYNNEI. Trimming cost V 6 bases and J 3 bases; bases outside gene matches: 8. The CDR3 contains 16 residues. The chain's CDR3 is CASRASGAYHTGELFF. CDR3 in DNA: TGTGCCAGCAGGGCTAGCGGGGCCTACCACACCGGGGAGCTGTTTTTT.

This clone turned up a few times. V is TRBV7-6 and J is TRBJ1-2; TRBD1 is a possible D gene (5 bases). The CDR3 is 14 amino acids. From germline, CDR1 is SGHVS and CDR2 FNYEAQ. The V gene lost 0 bases and the J gene lost 8 bases, with 13 bases spanning the gap. DNA of the CDR3: TGTGCCAGCAGCTTAGCGCGAGGCGGGGACGGCTACACCTTC. Translated, it gives CASSLARGGDGYTF.

The CDR3 sequence: CASRPTGGSDGYTF. The DNA of the CDR3 is TGTGCCAGCAGACCCACAGGGGGCAGTGATGGCTACACCTTC. J is TRBJ1-2 and V is TRBV7-9; 9 bases fit TRBD1. This CDR3 is built from 14 residues. The J segment lost 6 bases and the V segment lost 6 bases, leaving 8 bases of the junction unmatched. CDR1 and CDR2 from the germline V gene are SEHNR and FQNEAQ (reference sequence).